This T cell receptor beta chain was captured in a study of technical replicates of blood from a few donors. The CDR3 runs 13 residues. The V end lost 4 bases, the J end lost 6 bases, and 12 bases lay between the germline ends. CDR1 and CDR2 (germline): LNHDA, SQIVND (reference sequence). Some clones are missing from TCRdb's copy, which holds only in-frame ones; the method was immunoSEQ multiplex PCR. The sample holds under 85,000 clones, nearly 98% seen once. This chain links TRBV19 with TRBJ1-1; D uncertain. The receptor was derived from a human donor in good health. Source material: T cells isolated from PBMCs. CDR3 in DNA: TGTGCCAGTAGTACTTCCCCGGGTGCTGAAGCTTTCTTT. Translated: CASSTSPGAEAFF.